Presented here are 32 T cell receptor beta chains from one specimen sequenced in a study of T cell changes during pregnancy in multiple sclerosis (dated by TCRdb to the late 2010s). The method behind the library was the immunoSEQ multiplex PCR assay. TCRdb obtained this table from immuneACCESS and retained in-frame rearrangements with V and J assigned. These tables miss some clones; where compared with another copy, unresolved V genes account for less than half of the shortfall, and the remainder is unexplained. Present in this sample are tens of thousands of clones, approximately 90% of which were seen just once. The ten largest clones capture around 0.4% of the sample. Source: CD4+ T cells from peripheral blood mononuclear cells, taken before pregnancy. Source of these receptors: a female donor with multiple sclerosis, enrolled in a pregnancy study.

The genes are TRBV25-1 and TRBJ2-7; a possible D gene is TRBD1 (5 bases). Germline lookup yields CDR1 MGHDK and CDR2 SYGVNS. Trimming removed 2 bases at V and 4 bases at J, with 6 bases between. The CDR3 loop spans 12 amino acids. This CDR3 reads CASSEQGYEQYF. In nucleotides, the CDR3 is TGTGCCAGCAGTGAACAGGGTTACGAGCAGTACTTC.

This CDR3 is CASSLSGGPGNTIYF. The CDR3 nucleotides read TGTGCCAGCAGTTTATCCGGGGGGCCTGGAAACACCATATATTTT. The V and J genes are TRBV27 and TRBJ1-3; possibly TRBD1 for D (6 bases). Deletions cut 0 bases from V and 2 bases from J, with 8 bases between. The CDR3 extends over 15 amino acids. Germline V gene sequence: CDR1 MNHEY, CDR2 SMNVEV (reference sequence).

V is TRBV5-5 and J is TRBJ2-3; 13 positions agree with TRBD2. Germline V gene lookup returns CDR1 SGHKS and CDR2 YYEKEE (reference sequence). V gave up 4 bases and J gave up 0 bases; unmatched junction bases: 8. This CDR3 has 18 residues. The CDR3 here is CASSRGGTSGISTDTQYF. The CDR3 coding sequence is TGTGCCAGCAGCCGGGGCGGGACTAGCGGGATCAGCACAGATACGCAGTATTTT.

The chain combines TRBV11-2 with TRBJ2-6, with 8 bases that match TRBD1. The CDR3 sequence is 16 residues long. Germline V gene sequence: CDR1 SGHAT, CDR2 FQNNGV. J was trimmed by 10 bases and V by 4 bases; bases with no gene match: 12. This CDR3 is CASSSPRDRRRNVLTF. The CDR3 coding sequence is TGTGCCAGCAGCTCACCCCGGGACAGGCGGCGGAACGTCCTGACTTTC.

The gene calls are TRBV6-4 and TRBJ1-2; 9 bases align to TRBD1. Unmatched junction bases numbered 3, after V lost 5 bases and J lost 5 bases. The germline gives CDR1 MRHNA, CDR2 SNTAGT. The CDR3 is 13 amino acids. The CDR3 loop is CASSLDRGYGYTF. The CDR3 DNA reads as TGTGCCAGCAGTTTGGACAGGGGATATGGCTACACCTTC.

V is TRBV6-4 and J is TRBJ1-2; weak D call: TRBD1 (5 bases). CDR3 size: 13 residues. Trimming left V 5 bases short and J 0 bases short, with 7 bases between. CDR1 MRHNA and CDR2 SNTAGT come from the germline V gene. The CDR3 DNA sequence: TGTGCCAGCAGTCCGACAGCTAACTATGGCTACACCTTC. It specifies CASSPTANYGYTF.

V usage is TRBV10-2 and J usage is TRBJ1-1; D is undetermined. The germline V gene has CDR1 WSHSY and CDR2 SAAADI. V dropped 10 bases and J dropped 3 bases, with 6 bases sitting between them. CDR3 size: 10 residues. CDR3 sequence: CATADTEAFF. CDR3 nucleotides: TGCGCCACCGCGGACACTGAAGCTTTCTTT.

This clone was counted a single time. The chain combines TRBV6-5 with TRBJ1-2, with D possibly matching TRBD1 (5 bases). The CDR3 runs 14 residues. V gave up 4 bases and J gave up 4 bases, with 13 bases separating them. The germline V gene encodes CDR1 MNHEY and CDR2 SVGAGI. The chain's CDR3 is CASSSFQGSYGYTF. The CDR3 region has the DNA TGTGCCAGCAGTTCCTTTCAGGGATCCTATGGCTACACCTTC.

The CDR3 coding sequence is TGTGCCAGCAGCTTGAAACAGGGTGCCACTGAAGCTTTCTTT. Translated: CASSLKQGATEAFF. The chain has TRBV7-2 and TRBJ1-1; TRBD1 might be the D (6 bases). Germline-derived CDR1 and CDR2 are SGHTA and FQGNSA. Trimming left V 3 bases short and J 4 bases short, with 12 bases between. The CDR3 spans 14 residues.

This chain links TRBV5-4 with TRBJ2-1; 11 nucleotides match TRBD2. Trimming removed 0 bases from V and 2 bases from J; junction bases left unmatched: 1. The CDR3 loop spans 16 amino acids. In germline, CDR1 is SGHNT, CDR2 YYREEE (reference sequence). DNA of the CDR3: TGTGCCAGCAGCTTGGATAGCGGGAGGGCCTACAATGAGCAGTTCTTC. It is translated as CASSLDSGRAYNEQFF. Using reference TRBV5-4 and TRBJ2-1 for the parts outside the CDR3, the full variable domain is ETGVTQSPTHLIKTRGQQVTLRCSSQSGHNTVSWYQQALGQGPQFIFQYYREEENGRGNFPPRFSGLQFPNYSSELNVNALELDDSALYLCASSLDSGRAYNEQFFGPGTRLTVL.

The J gene is TRBJ2-3, the V gene TRBV27, with no clear D. The CDR3 loop spans 14 amino acids. Germline CDR1 reads MNHEY; CDR2 reads SMNVEV (reference sequence). Trimming cost V 2 bases and J 2 bases, with 8 bases left between them. CDR3 nucleotide sequence: TGTGCCAGCAGTTTACTGGCGGACACAGATACGCAGTATTTT. Protein sequence: CASSLLADTDTQYF.

This clone appeared once. The chain uses TRBV27 and TRBJ2-3; 8 bases are shared with TRBD1. Per germline, CDR1 MNHEY and CDR2 SMNVEV (reference sequence). The CDR3 length is 14 residues. V was pared by 5 bases and J by 4 bases, with 5 bases of the junction left unmatched. The CDR3 sequence is CASSRQTGADTQYF. CDR3 bases: TGTGCCAGCAGTCGCCAGACAGGGGCAGATACGCAGTATTTT.

J is TRBJ2-1 and V is TRBV28, with TRBD2 as a possible D gene (5 bases). V was trimmed by 6 bases and J by 1 base, leaving 10 bases between them. This CDR3 is 14 amino acids long. The germline gives CDR1 MDHEN, CDR2 SYDVKM. CDR3 in DNA: TGTGCCAGCAGAACTAGGCCTTCCTACAATGAGCAGTTCTTC. It codes for CASRTRPSYNEQFF.

The chain uses TRBV27 and TRBJ2-7, with D possibly being TRBD1 or TRBD2 (9 bases each). The V and J ends lost 7 bases and 3 bases respectively, with 34 bases between them. The CDR3 is 20 residues long. Germline V gene lookup returns CDR1 MNHEY and CDR2 SMNVEV (reference sequence). The CDR3, as DNA: TGTGCCAGCACTGCTCTTACCCGGGACAGGGTGGCTAGCGGGATCTACGAGCAGTACTTC. Protein: CASTALTRDRVASGIYEQYF.

The chain links TRBV5-6 to TRBJ2-2, with a weak D call TRBD1 (6 bases). V lost 2 bases and J 5 bases, leaving 13 bases between the germline ends. The CDR3 runs to 15 residues. Per germline, CDR1 SGHDT and CDR2 YYEEEE. CDR3 coding DNA: TGTGCCAGCAGCTTAGGGGGAATTAAAACCGGGGAGCTGTTTTTT. It encodes CASSLGGIKTGELFF. Combining the CDR3 with reference TRBV5-6 and TRBJ2-2 gives the whole variable domain DAGVTQSPTHLIKTRGQQVTLRCSPKSGHDTVSWYQQALGQGPQFIFQYYEEEERQRGNFPDRFSGHQFPNYSSELNVNALLLGDSALYLCASSLGGIKTGELFFGEGSRLTVL.

V is TRBV6-1 and J is TRBJ2-7, with D possibly TRBD1 on 5 matching bases. This CDR3 has 14 residues. V shed 10 bases and J shed 0 bases, with 16 bases lying between them. Germline CDR1 reads MNHNS; CDR2 reads SASEGT. CDR3 in amino acids: CAIRLRGASYEQYF. CDR3 DNA sequence: TGTGCCATCCGGCTTAGGGGTGCCTCCTACGAGCAGTACTTC.

V usage is TRBV9 and J usage is TRBJ1-3; maybe TRBD1 (6 bases). This CDR3 comprises 15 residues. Trimming removed 0 bases at V and 2 bases at J, with 9 bases between. The germline V gene has CDR1 SGDLS and CDR2 YYNGEE. CDR3 bases: TGTGCCAGCAGCGTAGACGGGACAACTGGAAACACCATATATTTT. Translated: CASSVDGTTGNTIYF.

The rearrangement uses TRBV4-2 and TRBJ1-5; TRBD1 aligns across 8 bases. There are 15 residues in the CDR3. CDR1 LGHNA and CDR2 YNFKEQ come from the germline V gene. Trimming cost V 2 bases and J 6 bases; bases outside gene matches: 6. CDR3 DNA: TGTGCCAGCAGCCAAACGGACAGGGAAGGTCAGCCCCAGCATTTT. Protein sequence: CASSQTDREGQPQHF.

This clone was recorded once. The rearrangement links TRBV7-2 to TRBJ2-7; 9 positions match TRBD2. This CDR3 has 15 amino acids. Germline lookup yields CDR1 SGHTA and CDR2 FQGNSA. V was pared by 5 bases and J by 2 bases, with 7 bases of the junction left unmatched. The CDR3 region has the DNA TGTGCCAGCAGCCTTAGCGGGAGAGGGGCCTACGAGCAGTACTTC. Protein sequence: CASSLSGRGAYEQYF.

DNA for the CDR3: TGTGCCAGCAGCTTAGGTCGAATAGCAGAACACTACAATGAGCAGTTCTTC. This translates into CASSLGRIAEHYNEQFF. The chain uses TRBV11-1 and TRBJ2-1; the D is unclear. CDR1 is SGHAT and CDR2 is FQDESV in the germline V gene (reference sequence). Trimming left V 1 base short and J 3 bases short, with 16 bases between. The CDR3 totals 17 residues.

The CDR3 DNA follows: TGTGCCAGCAGTGCGGAGTTCGGGGGGACCGGGGAGCTGTTTTTT. This codes for CASSAEFGGTGELFF. This sequence joins TRBV2 and TRBJ2-2, with 7 bases matching TRBD2. The CDR3 loop spans 15 amino acids. Looked up from germline, CDR1 is SNHLY and CDR2 is FYNNEI. Losses at the gene ends were 4 bases for V and 5 bases for J; bases not matched to a gene: 7.

V gene TRBV6-6 combines with J gene TRBJ2-7, with a possible D match to TRBD2 (6 bases). Germline V gives CDR1 MNHNY, CDR2 SVGAGI (reference sequence). Trimming cost V 5 bases and J 4 bases, with 18 bases left between them. The CDR3 contains 15 residues. CDR3 nucleotides: TGTGCCAGCAGTCCAGGCGAGGGCGGGGTATACGAGCAGTACTTC. Translated, it gives CASSPGEGGVYEQYF.

V usage is TRBV2 and J usage is TRBJ2-2; 8 nucleotides agree with TRBD2. The CDR3 covers 16 residues. V was clipped by 7 bases and J by 8 bases; unmatched bases: 15. Germline CDR1 and CDR2: SNHLY and FYNNEI. The CDR3 DNA reads as TGTGCCAGCAACCCCAGGAGCGGGAGAAAGGGGGGGGAGCTGTTTTTT. It is translated as CASNPRSGRKGGELFF.

V is TRBV2 and J is TRBJ2-7; no definite D call. Trimming pared 8 bases from V and 7 bases from J, leaving 15 bases between. This CDR3 spans 12 amino acids. Germline V gives CDR1 SNHLY, CDR2 FYNNEI. The CDR3 DNA sequence: TGTGCCAGCCTATTTCCCGGCGGAGAGCAGTACTTC. Its translation is CASLFPGGEQYF.

CDR3 coding DNA: TGTGCCAGCAGCGTAGGTATCGGGGAACGTACGGAAGAGACCCAGTACTTC. It codes for CASSVGIGERTEETQYF. The chain links TRBV9 to TRBJ2-5, with D perhaps TRBD2 (5 bases). The V end lost 0 bases, the J end lost 3 bases, and 18 bases lay between the germline ends. The CDR3 has 17 residues. Germline V lookup: CDR1 SGDLS, CDR2 YYNGEE.

The chain links TRBV27 to TRBJ2-2; D unresolved. Looked up from germline, CDR1 is MNHEY and CDR2 is SMNVEV (reference sequence). CDR3 length: 14 amino acids. V was trimmed by 7 bases and J by 0 bases, leaving 9 bases between them. Here the CDR3 reads CASTTTTNTGELFF. The CDR3 coding sequence is TGTGCCAGCACTACGACAACGAACACCGGGGAGCTGTTTTTT.

The chain has TRBV4-1 and TRBJ2-5, with 9 bases aligning to TRBD1. Unmatched junction bases numbered 6, after V lost 5 bases and J lost 5 bases. The CDR3 spans 14 residues. Germline V lookup: CDR1 MGHRA, CDR2 YSYEKL. In DNA, the CDR3 is TGCGCCAGCAGCTCACAGGGGGCGTTGGAGACCCAGTACTTC. Its translation is CASSSQGALETQYF.

The V gene is TRBV18, the J gene TRBJ2-1; D is possibly TRBD2 (6 bases). Trimming shortened V by 3 bases and J by 4 bases, and 16 bases separated the two germline ends. The CDR3 sequence is 16 residues long. Germline assignment: CDR1 KGHSH and CDR2 LQKENI. The CDR3 spells CASSPRLDFRYNEQFF. The CDR3 bases are TGTGCCAGCTCACCCCGACTAGATTTTCGGTACAATGAGCAGTTCTTC.

The V and J genes are TRBV30 and TRBJ1-1; possibly TRBD1 for D (5 bases). V was trimmed by 0 bases and J by 10 bases, leaving 18 bases between them. The CDR3 covers 14 residues. Germline V gives CDR1 GTSNPN, CDR2 SVGIG (reference sequence). CDR3 loop: CAWSVRQRQLSAFF. The CDR3 DNA reads as TGTGCCTGGAGTGTAAGACAAAGACAGTTATCAGCTTTCTTT.

In its sample, this clone was seen once. V gene TRBV13 combines with J gene TRBJ2-3, with 13 bases identical to TRBD2. The CDR3 is 17 amino acids. The germline gives CDR1 PRHDT, CDR2 FYEKMQ (reference sequence). Unmatched junction bases numbered 5, after V lost 5 bases and J lost 0 bases. The CDR3 region has the DNA TGTGCCAGCAGCCACGGACTAGCGGGAGCCAGCACAGATACGCAGTATTTT. As protein: CASSHGLAGASTDTQYF.

The CDR3: CASQGASGRPYEQYF. The CDR3 bases are TGTGCCAGCCAAGGAGCTAGCGGAAGACCCTACGAGCAGTACTTC. V and J are TRBV7-9 and TRBJ2-7; 7 bases are shared with TRBD2. The germline CDR1 and CDR2 sequences are SEHNR and FQNEAQ (reference sequence). The CDR3 has 15 amino acids. Germline trimming cut 8 bases from V and 2 bases from J; bases unmatched to any gene: 12. Using reference TRBV7-9 and TRBJ2-7 for the parts outside the CDR3, the full variable domain is DTGVSQNPRHKITKRGQNVTFRCDPISEHNRLYWYRQTLGQGPEFLTYFQNEAQLEKSRLLSDRFSAERPKGSFSTLEIQRTEQGDSAMYLCASQGASGRPYEQYFGPGTRLTVT.

The rearrangement links TRBV4-3 to TRBJ2-5; maybe TRBD2 (5 bases). There are 13 residues in the CDR3. Germline V gene sequence: CDR1 LGHNA, CDR2 YSLEER. V lost 4 bases, J lost 5 bases, and 11 bases lay in between. CDR3 amino acids: CASSPGVVETQYF. The CDR3 DNA is TGCGCCAGCAGCCCCGGGGTTGTGGAGACCCAGTACTTC.